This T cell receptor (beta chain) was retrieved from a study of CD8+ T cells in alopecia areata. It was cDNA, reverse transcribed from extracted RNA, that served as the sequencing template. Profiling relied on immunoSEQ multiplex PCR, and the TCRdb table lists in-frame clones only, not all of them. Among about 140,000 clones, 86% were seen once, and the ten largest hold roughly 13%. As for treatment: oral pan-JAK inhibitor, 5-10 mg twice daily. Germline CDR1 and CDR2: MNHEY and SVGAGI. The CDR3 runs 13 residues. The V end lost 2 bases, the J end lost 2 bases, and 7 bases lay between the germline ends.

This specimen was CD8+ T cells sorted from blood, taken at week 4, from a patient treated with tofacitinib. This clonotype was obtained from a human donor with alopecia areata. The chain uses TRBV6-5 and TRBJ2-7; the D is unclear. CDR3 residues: CASSYGDTYEQYF. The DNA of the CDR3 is TGTGCCAGCAGTTACGGGGATACCTACGAGCAGTACTTC.